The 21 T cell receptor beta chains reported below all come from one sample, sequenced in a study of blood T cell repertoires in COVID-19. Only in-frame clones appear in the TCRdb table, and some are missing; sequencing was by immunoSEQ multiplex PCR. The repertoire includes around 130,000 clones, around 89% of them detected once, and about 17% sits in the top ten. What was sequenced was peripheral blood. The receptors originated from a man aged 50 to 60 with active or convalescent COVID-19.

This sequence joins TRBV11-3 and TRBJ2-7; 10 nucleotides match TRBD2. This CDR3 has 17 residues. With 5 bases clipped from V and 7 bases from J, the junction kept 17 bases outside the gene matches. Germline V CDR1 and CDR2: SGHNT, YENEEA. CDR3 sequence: CASSPGREREGRREQYF. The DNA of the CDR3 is TGTGCCAGCAGCCCCGGACGTGAGCGGGAGGGCCGGAGGGAGCAGTACTTC.

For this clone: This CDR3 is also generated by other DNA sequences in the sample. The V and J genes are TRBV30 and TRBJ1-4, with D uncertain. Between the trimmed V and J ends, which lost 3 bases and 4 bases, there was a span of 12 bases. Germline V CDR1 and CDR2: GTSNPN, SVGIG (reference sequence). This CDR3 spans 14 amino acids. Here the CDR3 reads CAWRGGQDNEKLFF. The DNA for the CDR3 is TGTGCCTGGAGAGGCGGGCAGGATAATGAAAAACTGTTTTTT. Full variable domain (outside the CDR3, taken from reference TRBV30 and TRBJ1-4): SQTIHQWPATLVQPVGSPLSLECTVEGTSNPNLYWYRQAAGRGLQLLFYSVGIGQISSEVPQNLSASRPQDRQFILSSKKLLLSDSGFYLCAWRGGQDNEKLFFGSGTQLSVL.

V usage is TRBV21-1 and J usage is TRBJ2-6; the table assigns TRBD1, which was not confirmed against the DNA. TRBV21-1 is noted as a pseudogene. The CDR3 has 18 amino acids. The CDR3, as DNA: TGTGCCAGCAGCAAAGTGGGCAGTCCCCCTCTTGGGGCCAACGTCCTGACTTTC. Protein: CASSKVGSPPLGANVLTF.

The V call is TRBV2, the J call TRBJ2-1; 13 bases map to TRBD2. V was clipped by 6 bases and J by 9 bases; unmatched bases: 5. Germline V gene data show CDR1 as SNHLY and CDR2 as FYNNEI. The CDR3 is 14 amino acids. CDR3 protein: CASSWGLAGREQFF. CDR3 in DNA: TGTGCCAGCAGCTGGGGACTAGCGGGACGTGAGCAGTTCTTC.

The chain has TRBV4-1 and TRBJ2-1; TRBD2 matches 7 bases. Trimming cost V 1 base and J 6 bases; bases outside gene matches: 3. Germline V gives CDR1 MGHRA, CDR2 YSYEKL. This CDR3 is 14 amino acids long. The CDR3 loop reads CASSQVGTTNEQFF. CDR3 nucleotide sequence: TGCGCCAGCAGCCAAGTAGGGACTACCAATGAGCAGTTCTTC.

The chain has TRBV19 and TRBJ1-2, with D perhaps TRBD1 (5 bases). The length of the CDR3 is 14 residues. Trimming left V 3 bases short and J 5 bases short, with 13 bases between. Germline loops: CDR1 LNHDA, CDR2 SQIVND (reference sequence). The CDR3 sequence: CASSITGTLYGYTF. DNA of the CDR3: TGTGCCAGTAGTATCACAGGCACCCTATATGGCTACACCTTC.

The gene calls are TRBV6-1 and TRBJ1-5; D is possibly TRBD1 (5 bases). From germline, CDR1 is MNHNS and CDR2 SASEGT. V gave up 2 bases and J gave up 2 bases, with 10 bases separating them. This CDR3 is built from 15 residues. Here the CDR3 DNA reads TGTGCCAGCAGTGAAATGGGGGGTGGCAATCAGCCCCAGCATTTT. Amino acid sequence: CASSEMGGGNQPQHF.

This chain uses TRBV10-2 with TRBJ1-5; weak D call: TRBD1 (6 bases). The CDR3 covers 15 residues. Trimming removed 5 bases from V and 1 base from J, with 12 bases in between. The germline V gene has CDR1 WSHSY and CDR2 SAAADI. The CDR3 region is CASSPRGFSNQPQHF. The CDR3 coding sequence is TGCGCCAGCAGTCCCAGGGGCTTCAGCAATCAGCCCCAGCATTTT.

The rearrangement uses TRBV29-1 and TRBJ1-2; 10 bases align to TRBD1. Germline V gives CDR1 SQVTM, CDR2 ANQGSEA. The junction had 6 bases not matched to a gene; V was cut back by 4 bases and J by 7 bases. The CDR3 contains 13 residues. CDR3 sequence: CSVGQGARGGYTF. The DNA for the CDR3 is TGCAGCGTTGGACAGGGGGCGCGGGGTGGCTACACCTTC.

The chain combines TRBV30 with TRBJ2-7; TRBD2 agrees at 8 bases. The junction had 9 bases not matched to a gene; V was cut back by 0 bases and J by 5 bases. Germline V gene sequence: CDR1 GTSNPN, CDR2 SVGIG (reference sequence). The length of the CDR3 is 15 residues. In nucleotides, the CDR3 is TGTGCCTGGAGTGTCCGGGGGGGCATCCCTAACGAGCAGTACTTC. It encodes CAWSVRGGIPNEQYF. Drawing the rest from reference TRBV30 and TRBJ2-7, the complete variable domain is SQTIHQWPATLVQPVGSPLSLECTVEGTSNPNLYWYRQAAGRGLQLLFYSVGIGQISSEVPQNLSASRPQDRQFILSSKKLLLSDSGFYLCAWSVRGGIPNEQYFGPGTRLTVT.

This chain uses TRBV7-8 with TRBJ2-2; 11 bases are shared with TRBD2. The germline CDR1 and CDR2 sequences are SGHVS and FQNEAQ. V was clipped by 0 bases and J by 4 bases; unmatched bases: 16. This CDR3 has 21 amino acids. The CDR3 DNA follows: TGTGCCAGCAGCTTAGCGTCTAGCGGGAGGTATCTAGGGCGAGGCACCGGGGAGCTGTTTTTT. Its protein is CASSLASSGRYLGRGTGELFF.

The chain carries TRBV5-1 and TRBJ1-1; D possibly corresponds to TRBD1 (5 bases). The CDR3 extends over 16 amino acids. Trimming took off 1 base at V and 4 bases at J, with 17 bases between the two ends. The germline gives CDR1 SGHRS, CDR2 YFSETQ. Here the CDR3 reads CASSLRQGGVGTEAFF. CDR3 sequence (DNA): TGCGCCAGCAGCTTGCGCCAGGGTGGCGTTGGCACTGAAGCTTTCTTT.

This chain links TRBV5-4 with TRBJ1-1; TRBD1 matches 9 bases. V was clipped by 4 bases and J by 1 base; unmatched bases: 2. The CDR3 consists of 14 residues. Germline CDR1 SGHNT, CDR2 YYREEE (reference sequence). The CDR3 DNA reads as TGTGCCAGCAGCCGGACAGGGGCGAACACTGAAGCTTTCTTT. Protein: CASSRTGANTEAFF. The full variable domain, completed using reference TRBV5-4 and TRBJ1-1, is ETGVTQSPTHLIKTRGQQVTLRCSSQSGHNTVSWYQQALGQGPQFIFQYYREEENGRGNFPPRFSGLQFPNYSSELNVNALELDDSALYLCASSRTGANTEAFFGQGTRLTVV.

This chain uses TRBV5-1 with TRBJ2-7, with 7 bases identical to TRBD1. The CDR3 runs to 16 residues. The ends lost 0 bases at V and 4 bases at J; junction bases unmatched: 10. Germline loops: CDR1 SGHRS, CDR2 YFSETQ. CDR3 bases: TGCGCCAGCAGCTTGGGAGGGAACAGGGGTGGATACGAGCAGTACTTC. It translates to CASSLGGNRGGYEQYF.

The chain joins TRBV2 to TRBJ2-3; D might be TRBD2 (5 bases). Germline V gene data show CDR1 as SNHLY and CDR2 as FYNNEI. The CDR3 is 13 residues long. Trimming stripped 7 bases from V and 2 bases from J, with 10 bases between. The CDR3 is CASTLDFTDTQYF. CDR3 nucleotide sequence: TGTGCCAGCACTCTGGACTTCACAGATACGCAGTATTTT.

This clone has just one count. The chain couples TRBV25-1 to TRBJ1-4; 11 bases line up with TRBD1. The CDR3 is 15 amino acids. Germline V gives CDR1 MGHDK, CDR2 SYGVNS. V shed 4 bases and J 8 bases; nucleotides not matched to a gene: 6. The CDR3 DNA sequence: TGTGCCAGCAGTGCTCCCGGGACAGGGGGGGAAAAACTGTTTTTT. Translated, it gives CASSAPGTGGEKLFF.

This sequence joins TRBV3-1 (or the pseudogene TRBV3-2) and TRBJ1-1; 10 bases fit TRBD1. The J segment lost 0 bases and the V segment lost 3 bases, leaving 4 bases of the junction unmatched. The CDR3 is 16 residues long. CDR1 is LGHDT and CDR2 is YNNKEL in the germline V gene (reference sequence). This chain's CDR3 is CASSQGTGVLNTEAFF. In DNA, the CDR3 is TGTGCCAGCAGCCAGGGGACAGGGGTGTTGAACACTGAAGCTTTCTTT.

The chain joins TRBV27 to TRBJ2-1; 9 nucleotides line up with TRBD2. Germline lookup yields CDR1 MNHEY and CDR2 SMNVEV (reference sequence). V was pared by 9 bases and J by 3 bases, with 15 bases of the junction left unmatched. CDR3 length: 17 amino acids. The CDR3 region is CASTTRAAGGRYNEQFF. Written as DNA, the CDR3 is TGTGCCAGTACTACCAGGGCAGCGGGAGGTCGCTACAATGAGCAGTTCTTC.

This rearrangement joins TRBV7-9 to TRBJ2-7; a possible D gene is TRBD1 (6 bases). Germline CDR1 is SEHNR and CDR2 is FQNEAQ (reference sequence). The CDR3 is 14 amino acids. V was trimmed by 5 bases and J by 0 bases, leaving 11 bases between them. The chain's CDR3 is CASSRDTSSYEQYF. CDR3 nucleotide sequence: TGTGCCAGCAGCCGGGACACGAGCTCCTACGAGCAGTACTTC. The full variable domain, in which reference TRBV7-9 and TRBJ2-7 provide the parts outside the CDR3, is DTGVSQNPRHKITKRGQNVTFRCDPISEHNRLYWYRQTLGQGPEFLTYFQNEAQLEKSRLLSDRFSAERPKGSFSTLEIQRTEQGDSAMYLCASSRDTSSYEQYFGPGTRLTVT.

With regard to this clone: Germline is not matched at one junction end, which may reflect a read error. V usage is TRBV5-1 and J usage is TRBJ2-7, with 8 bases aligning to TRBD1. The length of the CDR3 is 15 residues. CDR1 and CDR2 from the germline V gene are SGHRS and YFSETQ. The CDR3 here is CASSSVSLGQGARDF. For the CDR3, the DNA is TGCGCCAGCAGCTCCGTGAGTCTGGGGCAGGGGGCGCGGGACTTC.

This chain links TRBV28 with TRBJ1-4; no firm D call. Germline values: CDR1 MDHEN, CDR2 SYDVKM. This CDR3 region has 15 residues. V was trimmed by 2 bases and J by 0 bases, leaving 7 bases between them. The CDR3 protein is CASSLVLATNEKLFF. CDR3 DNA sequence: TGTGCCAGCAGTTTAGTACTTGCAACTAATGAAAAACTGTTTTTT.